Listed here are 15 T cell receptor beta chains from one sample, sequenced in a study of blood T cell repertoires in COVID-19. Clones were read by immunoSEQ multiplex PCR, and TCRdb kept only the in-frame ones, dropping some. Of 85,000 to 100,000 clones listed, roughly 75% were seen once; the top ten hold approximately 8.2%. The sequenced sample was peripheral blood. The source of these receptors is a man aged 50-59 years who had recovered from COVID-19.

The chain joins TRBV6-5 to TRBJ2-7; D is perhaps TRBD2 (6 bases). V was clipped by 6 bases and J by 6 bases, with 18 bases between them. CDR1 and CDR2 from the germline V gene are MNHEY and SVGAGI. The CDR3 sequence is 14 residues long. In DNA form, the CDR3 reads TGTGCCAGCAGAACGGAACAGATTAGCGGCGAGCAGTACTTC. This gives the protein CASRTEQISGEQYF.

The chain uses TRBV2 and TRBJ1-6, with D hard to call. Germline V gives CDR1 SNHLY, CDR2 FYNNEI. The CDR3 spans 15 residues. The V and J ends lost 8 bases and 0 bases respectively, with 11 bases between them. The CDR3 loop reads CASGWRSSYNSPLHF. The CDR3 DNA is TGTGCCAGCGGATGGAGGAGCTCCTATAATTCACCCCTCCACTTT. Supplemented by reference TRBV2 and TRBJ1-6, the full variable domain reads EPEVTQTPSHQVTQMGQEVILRCVPISNHLYFYWYRQILGQKVEFLVSFYNNEISEKSEIFDDQFSVERPDGSNFTLKIRSTKLEDSAMYFCASGWRSSYNSPLHFGNGTRLTVT.

The chain links TRBV11-2 to TRBJ2-1; weak D call: TRBD1 (5 bases). CDR1 SGHAT and CDR2 FQNNGV come from the germline V gene. Trimming removed 7 bases at V and 6 bases at J, with 16 bases between. The CDR3 length is 14 residues. The CDR3 DNA sequence: TGTGCCAGCAAGCCTACAGGTTCGGGCAATGAGCAGTTCTTC. It is translated as CASKPTGSGNEQFF.

The chain combines TRBV3-1 (or the pseudogene TRBV3-2) with TRBJ1-3, with 7 bases fitting TRBD1. V was clipped by 3 bases and J by 2 bases; unmatched bases: 4. The germline CDR1 and CDR2 sequences are LGHDT and YNNKEL (reference sequence). This CDR3 spans 15 amino acids. As DNA, the CDR3 is TGTGCCAGCAGCCACTTTGACAGGGCTGGAAACACCATATATTTT. Protein sequence: CASSHFDRAGNTIYF.

The chain combines TRBV6-5 with TRBJ1-3; 7 bases line up with TRBD1. Germline V gene lookup returns CDR1 MNHEY and CDR2 SVGAGI. There are 14 residues in the CDR3. Germline trimming cut 5 bases from V and 4 bases from J; bases unmatched to any gene: 5. For the CDR3, the DNA is TGTGCCAGCAGTATGACAGGGTCCGGAAACACCATATATTTT. Translated: CASSMTGSGNTIYF.

The chain employs TRBV7-9 and TRBJ1-4, with D possibly TRBD1 on 6 matching bases. The germline CDR1 and CDR2 sequences are SEHNR and FQNEAQ (reference sequence). V was cut by 5 bases and J by 7 bases, with 14 bases left in between. The CDR3 totals 14 residues. The CDR3: CASSGQGKGEKLFF. The CDR3 DNA reads as TGTGCCAGCAGCGGGCAGGGGAAGGGTGAAAAACTGTTTTTT. The full variable domain, rest sourced from reference TRBV7-9 and TRBJ1-4, is DTGVSQNPRHKITKRGQNVTFRCDPISEHNRLYWYRQTLGQGPEFLTYFQNEAQLEKSRLLSDRFSAERPKGSFSTLEIQRTEQGDSAMYLCASSGQGKGEKLFFGSGTQLSVL.

The chain employs TRBV3-1 (or the pseudogene TRBV3-2) and TRBJ1-6; tentative D call: TRBD1 (6 bases). The CDR3 has 16 residues. V lost 4 bases, J lost 4 bases, and 14 bases lay in between. Germline values: CDR1 LGHDT, CDR2 YNNKEL (reference sequence). The CDR3 sequence: CASSRTGTPYNSPLHF. The CDR3 DNA sequence: TGTGCCAGCAGCCGAACCGGGACACCTTATAATTCACCCCTCCACTTT.

The V call is TRBV30, the J call TRBJ1-2; TRBD1 is a possible D gene (6 bases). The CDR3 runs to 13 residues. Germline V lookup: CDR1 GTSNPN, CDR2 SVGIG (reference sequence). V lost 3 bases and J 2 bases, leaving 10 bases between the germline ends. The CDR3 DNA follows: TGTGCCTGGAGGAACAGGGACAACTATGGCTACACCTTC. This translates into CAWRNRDNYGYTF.

This rearrangement joins TRBV4-2 to TRBJ2-2, with TRBD2 identical over 8 bases. Germline lookup yields CDR1 LGHNA and CDR2 YNFKEQ. V gave up 0 bases and J gave up 6 bases; unmatched junction bases: 6. This CDR3 spans 16 amino acids. For the CDR3, the DNA is TGTGCCAGCAGCCAAGAAGCTGGGACTAGAGCCGGGGAGCTGTTTTTT. It yields the protein CASSQEAGTRAGELFF.

The chain couples TRBV10-2 to TRBJ2-3; D perhaps matches TRBD1 (6 bases). CDR1 is WSHSY and CDR2 is SAAADI in the germline V gene. Trimming removed 10 bases at V and 6 bases at J, with 14 bases between. The CDR3 length is 12 residues. The CDR3 nucleotides read TGCGCCACCTCTGTGGGGGCGGATACGCAGTATTTT. Translation: CATSVGADTQYF.

This clone was counted once. The genes are TRBV10-1 and TRBJ1-6; D gene ambiguous. The germline V gene has CDR1 WNHNN and CDR2 SYGVQD (reference sequence). Trimming pared 2 bases from V and 7 bases from J, leaving 9 bases between. The CDR3 covers 14 residues. The CDR3 loop is CASSEGLFNSPLHF. The CDR3 DNA is TGCGCCAGCAGTGAGGGACTGTTCAATTCACCCCTCCACTTT.

V is TRBV9 and J is TRBJ1-2; maybe TRBD1 (5 bases). Between the trimmed V and J ends, which lost 4 bases and 6 bases, there was a span of 13 bases. Germline V lookup: CDR1 SGDLS, CDR2 YYNGEE. The CDR3 covers 13 residues. Here the CDR3 reads CASSPQGVDGYTF. In DNA, the CDR3 is TGTGCCAGCAGCCCTCAGGGTGTGGATGGCTACACCTTC.

The genes are TRBV7-2 and TRBJ1-2; 9 nucleotides agree with TRBD1. V lost 5 bases and J lost 3; bases outside the gene matches: 7. The CDR3 consists of 15 residues. Germline V gives CDR1 SGHTA, CDR2 FQGNSA. The CDR3 DNA is TGTGCCAGCAGCAACTACAGGGGGCTGGACTATGGCTACACCTTC. Translating it yields CASSNYRGLDYGYTF.

This clone was detected only once. This chain connects TRBV2 to TRBJ2-5, with 12 bases fitting TRBD2. The CDR3 contains 14 residues. The germline gives CDR1 SNHLY, CDR2 FYNNEI. V shed 4 bases and J 3 bases; nucleotides not matched to a gene: 0. CDR3 DNA sequence: TGTGCCAGCAGTGGACTAGCGGGGGAAGAGACCCAGTACTTC. This codes for CASSGLAGEETQYF.

The chain links TRBV5-1 to TRBJ1-2; 12 positions match TRBD1. Trimming at V came to 4 bases and at J to 7 bases, leaving 11 bases not matched to a gene. The CDR3 is 16 residues long. Germline-derived CDR1 and CDR2 are SGHRS and YFSETQ. CDR3 DNA: TGCGCCAGCAGCCCAGTACCGGGACAGGGGGCGGGTGGCTACACCTTC. This gives the protein CASSPVPGQGAGGYTF.